This T cell receptor beta chain emerged from a study of blood T cell repertoires in COVID-19. Looking at the study overall: From the United States, Italy and Spain came samples of acute and convalescent COVID-19. Nucleic acid was either cDNA or gDNA, and it came from T cells, B-cell-depleted T cells, or PBMCs.

As processed by the authors: Amplification with reference gene primers provided the estimates of nucleated cell counts. Assay used: immunoSEQ multiplex PCR; TCRdb lists only in-frame clones, some missing. The V and J calls and the clone size are those of that table, but D and trimming were determined from the DNA. The data contain some 99,000 clones, over 70% of them seen just once; the ten biggest clones take up approximately 24%. J was trimmed by 6 bases and V by 4 bases; bases with no gene match: 3. The length of the CDR3 is 14 residues. CDR1 is MNHEY and CDR2 is SVGAGI in the germline V gene. The TCR comes from a man aged 70-80 years with acute or convalescent COVID-19. The sequenced sample was peripheral blood. The J gene is TRBJ2-4, the V gene TRBV6-5, with TRBD1 matching over 10 bases. CDR3 protein: CASSWDRGGNIQYF. CDR3 bases: TGTGCCAGCAGTTGGGACAGGGGCGGAAACATTCAGTACTTC.